The 7 T cell receptor beta chains below were found in one sample sequenced in a study of blood T cell repertoires in COVID-19. Sequenced by immunoSEQ multiplex PCR; TCRdb stores in-frame clones only, minus some. This sample yields 220,000 or so clones, of which roughly 88% are seen a single time; approximately 2.1% belongs to the top ten. Sample: PBMCs or T cells enriched from blood (not recorded which). The receptors here all came from a woman aged 45-60 years who had recovered from COVID-19.

V gene TRBV4-1 combines with J gene TRBJ1-3; no definite D call. V was pared by 2 bases and J by 0 bases, with 11 bases between. This CDR3 has 16 amino acids. Germline assignment: CDR1 MGHRA and CDR2 YSYEKL. The CDR3 bases are TGCGCCAGCAGCCAACAAAGCCTCGGCTCTGGAAACACCATATATTTT. This encodes CASSQQSLGSGNTIYF.

The rearrangement uses TRBV6-2 or TRBV6-3 and TRBJ1-1, with 7 bases matching TRBD1. This CDR3 has 12 amino acids. The ends lost 6 bases at V and 7 bases at J; junction bases unmatched: 5. The germline CDR1 and CDR2 sequences are MNHEY and SVGEGT. This CDR3 is CASSKQGYEAFF. The CDR3, as DNA: TGTGCCAGCAGCAAACAGGGGTATGAAGCTTTCTTT.

The rearrangement joins TRBV9 to TRBJ2-2; D perhaps matches TRBD2 (5 bases). The CDR3 has 17 amino acids. Germline V gene data show CDR1 as SGDLS and CDR2 as YYNGEE. The V and J ends lost 3 bases and 6 bases respectively, with 21 bases between them. The CDR3 region has the DNA TGTGCCAGCAGCGGCACTGAAAGGACTCGCAGGCCCGGGGAGCTGTTTTTT. Its translation: CASSGTERTRRPGELFF. The variable domain in full, with the rest retrieved from reference TRBV9 and TRBJ2-2, is DSGVTQTPKHLITATGQRVTLRCSPRSGDLSVYWYQQSLDQGLQFLIQYYNGEERAKGNILERFSAQQFPDLHSELNLSSLELGDSALYFCASSGTERTRRPGELFFGEGSRLTVL.

The rearrangement uses TRBV7-9 and TRBJ1-1; D gene unclear. V was clipped by 4 bases and J by 5 bases, with 11 bases between them. Germline V gives CDR1 SEHNR, CDR2 FQNEAQ (reference sequence). This CDR3 comprises 13 residues. The CDR3 DNA is TGTGCCAGCAGCTATTTGGGAGTAACTGAAGCTTTCTTT. Protein: CASSYLGVTEAFF.

The chain joins TRBV10-2 to TRBJ1-1; a possible D gene is TRBD1 (6 bases). Between the trimmed V and J ends, which lost 6 bases and 1 base, there was a span of 6 bases. Germline loops: CDR1 WSHSY, CDR2 SAAADI. The CDR3 is 12 amino acids. The CDR3 DNA reads TGCGCCAGCAGGGGACAGAACACTGAAGCTTTCTTT. Translation gives CASRGQNTEAFF.

V and J are TRBV7-9 and TRBJ1-1; 10 bases agree with TRBD1. Germline trimming cut 5 bases from V and 8 bases from J; bases unmatched to any gene: 11. Germline CDR1 and CDR2: SEHNR and FQNEAQ (reference sequence). The CDR3 runs 15 residues. The DNA of the CDR3 is TGTGCCAGCAGCCCTTCGACAGGGGGCGTGGGGGAAGCTTTCTTT. It yields the protein CASSPSTGGVGEAFF. The full variable domain, with the rest looked up from reference TRBV7-9 and TRBJ1-1, is DTGVSQNPRHKITKRGQNVTFRCDPISEHNRLYWYRQTLGQGPEFLTYFQNEAQLEKSRLLSDRFSAERPKGSFSTLEIQRTEQGDSAMYLCASSPSTGGVGEAFFGQGTRLTVV.

The sample holds a few counts of this clone. The chain uses TRBV4-3 and TRBJ1-1; TRBD1 might be the D (5 bases). Germline V gives CDR1 LGHNA, CDR2 YSLEER. The CDR3 loop spans 15 amino acids. V was trimmed by 1 base and J by 5 bases, leaving 14 bases between them. CDR3 sequence (DNA): TGCGCCAGCAGCCAAGTCAAGGCCAGGGTGACTGAAGCTTTCTTT. This gives the protein CASSQVKARVTEAFF.